This T cell receptor beta chain was recovered during a study of CD8 T cells in ankylosing spondylitis. Using its own MiXCR run on the 5' RACE reads, TCRdb lists one record per CDR3 protein. Of around 440,000 distinct CDR3 sequences in the sample, 17% are singletons; the top ten hold around 0.92%. A note on this clonotype: The antigen is not known.

Study-wide points: It was reported that disease-linked clones were significantly enriched in matched ankylosing spondylitis synovial fluid. A TCR beta motif of roughly 8 highly homologous variants seemed to mark ankylosing spondylitis blood. Reactive arthritis synovial fluid and blood were previously reported to contain some motif variants.

Germline V lookup: CDR1 LGHDT, CDR2 YNNKEL (reference sequence). V shed 3 bases and J shed 6 bases, with 17 bases lying between them. The CDR3 has 15 amino acids. The TCR originated in a male donor with ankylosing spondylitis. The sequencing input was blood, either unsorted or a sorted T cell fraction (not recorded which). The chain carries TRBV3-1 and TRBJ1-2; maybe TRBD1 (5 bases). CDR3 in amino acids: CASSHPGRTGDGYTF. The CDR3 region has the DNA TGTGCCAGCAGCCACCCGGGACGGACCGGCGATGGCTACACCTTC.